The 27 T cell receptor beta chains reported below all come from one sample, sequenced in a study of PD-1 blockade in classical Hodgkin lymphoma. Noted time point: cycle 4 day 1 (C4D1), after less than 7 weeks of nivolumab. Each patient relapsed following autologous stem cell transplantation, and prior brentuximab vedotin exposure differed. Here immunoSEQ multiplex PCR was the method, and the copy in TCRdb shows in-frame clones only, minus some. The sample has approximately 20,000 clones; approximately 76% are singletons. The specimen was peripheral blood mononuclear cells (PBMCs), collected before the fourth cycle of nivolumab. The receptors derive from a human donor with classical Hodgkin lymphoma.

The chain employs TRBV29-1 and TRBJ2-4; tentative D call: TRBD2 (7 bases). The CDR3 is 14 amino acids. V shed 3 bases and J shed 5 bases, with 14 bases lying between them. CDR1 SQVTM and CDR2 ANQGSEA come from the germline V gene. This CDR3 is CSVEEGGAQNIQYF. The CDR3 nucleotides are TGCAGCGTTGAGGAGGGGGGGGCACAAAACATTCAGTACTTC.

The chain recombines TRBV5-6 with TRBJ2-2, with 10 bases matching TRBD1. CDR1 and CDR2 (germline): SGHDT, YYEEEE. The CDR3 runs 16 residues. V shed 4 bases and J 6 bases; nucleotides not matched to a gene: 9. The CDR3: CASSVSGTGVSGELFF. The CDR3 region has the DNA TGTGCCAGCAGCGTCTCCGGGACAGGGGTTTCCGGGGAGCTGTTTTTT.

This sequence joins TRBV30 and TRBJ2-3; TRBD2 aligns across 9 bases. Germline loops: CDR1 GTSNPN, CDR2 SVGIG (reference sequence). The V and J ends lost 3 bases and 4 bases, in that order; junction bases with no gene match: 11. This CDR3 comprises 16 residues. CDR3: CAWRKTMRGGADTQYF. The CDR3 bases are TGTGCCTGGAGGAAGACTATGCGGGGGGGAGCAGATACGCAGTATTTT.

The chain uses TRBV5-6 and TRBJ2-4; TRBD2 might be the D (6 bases). CDR3 length: 17 amino acids. Trimming removed 4 bases from V and 1 base from J, with 18 bases in between. Germline V gene sequence: CDR1 SGHDT, CDR2 YYEEEE. The CDR3 nucleotides read TGTGCCAGCAGCCCTTCGTGGAGGGAATCGGCCAAAAACATTCAGTACTTC. Protein sequence: CASSPSWRESAKNIQYF.

The chain combines TRBV9 with TRBJ2-1, with D perhaps matching TRBD1 (6 bases). The CDR3 consists of 16 residues. With 2 bases removed from V and 0 bases from J, the gap between germline ends came to 12 bases. CDR1 and CDR2 from the germline V gene are SGDLS and YYNGEE. DNA for the CDR3: TGTGCCAGCAGCGTCCGGGACACAATCTCCTACAATGAGCAGTTCTTC. This encodes CASSVRDTISYNEQFF.

The chain is built from TRBV2 and TRBJ1-5, with D hard to call. The V end was cut by 7 bases, the J end by 1 base, with 8 bases between. This CDR3 is built from 13 residues. Germline-derived CDR1 and CDR2 are SNHLY and FYNNEI. CDR3 bases: TGTGCCAGCACGGGAGACAGCAATCAGCCCCAGCATTTT. Its translation: CASTGDSNQPQHF.

This clone came up once. The J gene is TRBJ2-2, the V gene TRBV5-6; D gene ambiguous. Germline CDR1 and CDR2: SGHDT and YYEEEE. V lost 0 bases to trimming and J lost 2 bases, with 11 bases between them. The CDR3 totals 16 residues. The CDR3 loop reads CASSLGSAVNTGELFF. The CDR3 DNA is TGTGCCAGCAGCTTGGGTTCGGCAGTCAACACCGGGGAGCTGTTTTTT.

The chain is built from TRBV7-8 and TRBJ1-2, with 9 bases lining up with TRBD1. The CDR3 has 16 residues. The germline CDR1 and CDR2 sequences are SGHVS and FQNEAQ. The V gene end was trimmed by 1 base and the J gene end by 2 bases; junction bases not matched to a gene: 5. In DNA form, the CDR3 reads TGTGCCAGCAGCTTAGTAGTTGGACAGGGGAACTATGGCTACACCTTC. Amino acids: CASSLVVGQGNYGYTF.

The chain is built from TRBV19 and TRBJ2-6; unclear D gene. Per germline, CDR1 LNHDA and CDR2 SQIVND (reference sequence). V was cut by 7 bases and J by 2 bases, with 9 bases left in between. The CDR3 has 14 residues. The CDR3 DNA reads as TGTGCCAGTAAGGGAAAGACTGGGGCCAACGTCCTGACTTTC. It specifies CASKGKTGANVLTF. The complete variable domain, with remaining parts taken from reference TRBV19 and TRBJ2-6, reads DGGITQSPKYLFRKEGQNVTLSCEQNLNHDAMYWYRQDPGQGLRLIYYSQIVNDFQKGDIAEGYSVSREKKESFPLTVTSAQKNPTAFYLCASKGKTGANVLTFGAGSRLTVL.

On this clone: The identical CDR3 is also encoded by other nucleotide sequences in the sample. The chain couples TRBV7-2 to TRBJ1-2; 9 bases are shared with TRBD1. Germline V gives CDR1 SGHTA, CDR2 FQGNSA. V lost 3 bases to trimming and J lost 6 bases; unmatched junction nucleotides: 5. The CDR3 runs to 14 residues. In DNA form, the CDR3 reads TGTGCCAGCAGCTTTGGGACAGGGACTCATGGCTACACCTTC. Amino acids: CASSFGTGTHGYTF.

V gene TRBV7-9 combines with J gene TRBJ2-7; D gene uncertain. Germline CDR1 is SEHNR and CDR2 is FQNEAQ (reference sequence). There are 14 residues in the CDR3. Trimming shortened V by 2 bases and J by 2 bases, and 10 bases separated the two germline ends. CDR3 amino acids: CASSLSAQAYEQYF. The CDR3 DNA sequence: TGTGCCAGCAGCTTATCGGCCCAGGCCTACGAGCAGTACTTC.

The chain couples TRBV10-3 to TRBJ1-1; no clear D. The CDR3 covers 13 residues. Germline CDR1 reads ENHRY; CDR2 reads SYGVKD. The ends were cut back, 3 bases at V and 0 bases at J, with 5 bases in the middle. The CDR3 reads CAISDKMNTEAFF. In DNA form, the CDR3 reads TGTGCCATCAGTGATAAAATGAACACTGAAGCTTTCTTT.

This rearrangement joins TRBV25-1 to TRBJ1-4; D may be TRBD1 (5 bases). This CDR3 has 14 amino acids. The germline CDR1 and CDR2 sequences are MGHDK and SYGVNS. Trimming took off 2 bases at V and 8 bases at J, with 12 bases between the two ends. This CDR3 is CASSERHGGEKLFF. The CDR3 DNA reads as TGTGCCAGCAGTGAAAGACATGGGGGAGAAAAACTGTTTTTT.

This clone was counted a few times. This chain joins TRBV2 and TRBJ1-2; D remains unclear. This CDR3 has 14 residues. V was trimmed by 7 bases and J by 10 bases, leaving 22 bases between them. Germline values: CDR1 SNHLY, CDR2 FYNNEI. The CDR3 DNA reads TGTGCCAGCACTTCCTCTCAAACAGCCGGCCACTACACCTTC. This translates into CASTSSQTAGHYTF.

J is TRBJ2-1 and V is TRBV4-1, with TRBD1 identical over 8 bases. The CDR3 contains 14 residues. CDR1 is MGHRA and CDR2 is YSYEKL in the germline V gene. The trim removed 2 bases at V and 8 bases at J, leaving 5 bases unmatched. The CDR3 is CASSQSDREDEQFF. In DNA, the CDR3 is TGCGCCAGCAGCCAATCGGACAGGGAGGATGAGCAGTTCTTC.

There are a few counts of this clone. The rearrangement joins TRBV6-5 to TRBJ2-7; 7 nucleotides match TRBD2. The CDR3 runs to 14 residues. CDR1 and CDR2 (germline): MNHEY, SVGAGI. The V segment lost 4 bases and the J segment 6 bases; nucleotides outside the gene matches: 9. The CDR3 coding sequence is TGTGCCAGCAGTTTAATCGGGGGGACCGGCGAGCAGTACTTC. It translates to CASSLIGGTGEQYF.

By share of the sample, this clone is medium-sized. The chain joins TRBV6-1 to TRBJ2-7; tentative D call: TRBD1 (6 bases). Per germline, CDR1 MNHNS and CDR2 SASEGT. The CDR3 covers 14 residues. The V and J ends lost 5 bases and 1 base respectively, with 12 bases between them. The CDR3 sequence: CASSTSGQSYEQYF. The CDR3 nucleotides are TGTGCCAGCAGTACCTCCGGACAGTCCTACGAGCAGTACTTC.

Remarks on this clone: Sequence at one end of the junction differs from germline and may be a read error. The V gene is TRBV20-1, the J gene TRBJ1-1, with D unresolved. The germline V gene encodes CDR1 DFQATT and CDR2 SNEGSKA (reference sequence). This CDR3 spans 8 amino acids. The CDR3 DNA is TGCAGTGCTACCTCGACCCTCTTT. As protein: CSATSTLF.

The J gene is TRBJ2-4, the V gene TRBV30, with D tentatively TRBD1 (6 bases). The CDR3 length is 12 residues. Germline V CDR1 and CDR2: GTSNPN, SVGIG (reference sequence). Trimming left V 3 bases short and J 7 bases short, with 10 bases between. Here the CDR3 DNA reads TGTGCCTGGAGCAGGGGTTGGAACATTCAGTACTTC. Protein sequence: CAWSRGWNIQYF.

This clone was found once. This chain uses TRBV19 with TRBJ1-3; D gene ambiguous. V dropped 7 bases and J dropped 0 bases, with 7 bases sitting between them. This CDR3 contains 13 residues. Germline V gene sequence: CDR1 LNHDA, CDR2 SQIVND (reference sequence). The CDR3 region has the DNA TGTGCCAGTACTCTACCCTCTGGAAACACCATATATTTT. Protein product: CASTLPSGNTIYF. The whole variable domain, filled in from reference TRBV19 and TRBJ1-3, reads DGGITQSPKYLFRKEGQNVTLSCEQNLNHDAMYWYRQDPGQGLRLIYYSQIVNDFQKGDIAEGYSVSREKKESFPLTVTSAQKNPTAFYLCASTLPSGNTIYFGEGSWLTVV.

The chain combines TRBV15 with TRBJ2-6; no firm D call. Germline V gene sequence: CDR1 LNHNV, CDR2 YYDKDF (reference sequence). Trimming removed 4 bases from V and 0 bases from J, with 7 bases in between. This CDR3 contains 15 residues. CDR3 DNA sequence: TGTGCCACCAGCATGTCTTCCTCTGGGGCCAACGTCCTGACTTTC. Translating gives CATSMSSSGANVLTF.

V and J are TRBV29-1 and TRBJ1-1; tentatively, D is TRBD1 (6 bases). V shed 8 bases and J shed 8 bases, with 15 bases lying between them. This CDR3 is 11 amino acids long. Germline V lookup: CDR1 SQVTM, CDR2 ANQGSEA. The CDR3 spells CSFQTGLEAFF. In nucleotides, the CDR3 is TGCAGCTTCCAGACAGGACTGGAAGCTTTCTTT.

V gene TRBV6-1 combines with J gene TRBJ1-1; D gene uncertain. Trimming pared 7 bases from V and 4 bases from J, leaving 16 bases between. CDR1 and CDR2 (germline): MNHNS, SASEGT. The CDR3 consists of 14 residues. CDR3 protein: CASIQVARSTEAFF. CDR3 sequence (DNA): TGTGCCAGCATTCAGGTGGCGAGAAGCACTGAAGCTTTCTTT.

This clone was observed once. The V and J genes are TRBV30 and TRBJ2-4, with a weak D call TRBD2 (5 bases). V was pared by 0 bases and J by 11 bases, with 23 bases between. The germline gives CDR1 GTSNPN, CDR2 SVGIG (reference sequence). CDR3 length equals 16 residues. The DNA of the CDR3 is TGTGCCTGGAGTGTAGAGGGTTGGCTTCCCCAAACCTTTCAGTACTTC. It encodes CAWSVEGWLPQTFQYF.

This clone has only a few counts. CDR3 DNA sequence: TGTGCCAGCAGTGAAGGGGGGGAGAGCTATGGCTACACCTTC. Amino acids: CASSEGGESYGYTF. This chain uses TRBV2 with TRBJ1-2; D perhaps matches TRBD1 (5 bases). The CDR3 extends over 14 amino acids. V was shortened by 1 base and J by 4 bases, with 10 bases between the two germline ends. Per germline, CDR1 SNHLY and CDR2 FYNNEI.

This clone has more than one count but fewer than ten. The genes are TRBV19 and TRBJ1-2; D is ambiguous. The germline V gene has CDR1 LNHDA and CDR2 SQIVND (reference sequence). This CDR3 contains 15 residues. V lost 3 bases to trimming and J lost 4 bases, with 15 bases between them. The CDR3 region has the DNA TGTGCCAGTAGTATGGAGACGGGGTACGGCTATGGCTACACCTTC. It translates to CASSMETGYGYGYTF.

The rearrangement uses TRBV18 and TRBJ2-5; a weak D match, TRBD1 (5 bases). The better agreement between TRBJ2-7 and the DNA end casts doubt on the J call. Germline V gene lookup returns CDR1 KGHSH and CDR2 LQKENI. This CDR3 contains 14 residues. The CDR3 sequence is CASSPSDLGDEQYF. CDR3 nucleotide sequence: TGTGCCAGCTCACCATCGGACCTAGGGGACGAGCAGTACTTC.